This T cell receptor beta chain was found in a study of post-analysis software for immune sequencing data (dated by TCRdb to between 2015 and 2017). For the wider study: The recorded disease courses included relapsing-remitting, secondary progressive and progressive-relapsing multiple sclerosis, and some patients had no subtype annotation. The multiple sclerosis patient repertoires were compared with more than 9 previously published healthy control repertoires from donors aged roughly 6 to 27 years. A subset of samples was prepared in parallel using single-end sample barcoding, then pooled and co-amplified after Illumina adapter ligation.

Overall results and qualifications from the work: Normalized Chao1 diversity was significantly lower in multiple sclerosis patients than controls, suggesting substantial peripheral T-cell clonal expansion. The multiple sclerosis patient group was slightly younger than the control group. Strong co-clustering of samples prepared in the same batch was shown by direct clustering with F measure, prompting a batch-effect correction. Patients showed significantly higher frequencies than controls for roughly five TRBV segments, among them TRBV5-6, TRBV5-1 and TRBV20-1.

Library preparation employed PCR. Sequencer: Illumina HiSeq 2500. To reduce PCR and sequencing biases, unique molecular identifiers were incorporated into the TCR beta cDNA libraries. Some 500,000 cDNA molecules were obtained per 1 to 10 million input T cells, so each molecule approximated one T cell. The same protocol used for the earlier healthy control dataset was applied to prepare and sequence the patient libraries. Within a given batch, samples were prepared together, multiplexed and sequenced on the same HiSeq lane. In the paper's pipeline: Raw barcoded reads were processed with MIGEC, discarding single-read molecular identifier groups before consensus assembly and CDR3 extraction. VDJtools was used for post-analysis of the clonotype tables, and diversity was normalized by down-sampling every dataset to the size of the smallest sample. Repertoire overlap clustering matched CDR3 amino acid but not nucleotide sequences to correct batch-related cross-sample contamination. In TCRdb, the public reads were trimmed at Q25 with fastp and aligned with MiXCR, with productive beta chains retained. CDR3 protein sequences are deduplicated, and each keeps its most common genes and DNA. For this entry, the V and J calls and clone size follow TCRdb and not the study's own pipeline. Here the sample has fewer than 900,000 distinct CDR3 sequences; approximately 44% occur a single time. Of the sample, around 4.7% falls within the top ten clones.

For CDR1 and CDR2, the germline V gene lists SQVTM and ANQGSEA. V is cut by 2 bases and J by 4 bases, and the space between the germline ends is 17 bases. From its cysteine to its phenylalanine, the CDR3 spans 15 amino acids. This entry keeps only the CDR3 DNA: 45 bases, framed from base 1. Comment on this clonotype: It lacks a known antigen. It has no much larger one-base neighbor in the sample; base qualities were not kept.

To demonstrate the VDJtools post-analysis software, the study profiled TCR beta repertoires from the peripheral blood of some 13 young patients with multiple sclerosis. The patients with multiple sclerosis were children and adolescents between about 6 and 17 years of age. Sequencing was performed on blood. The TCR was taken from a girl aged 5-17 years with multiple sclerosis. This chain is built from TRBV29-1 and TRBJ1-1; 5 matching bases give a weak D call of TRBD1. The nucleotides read TGCAGCGTTGAACAGGGCCCCGTTGGGTCCACTGAAGCTTTCTTT. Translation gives CSVEQGPVGSTEAFF. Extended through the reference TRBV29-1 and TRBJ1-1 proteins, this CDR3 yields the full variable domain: SAVISQKPSRDICQRGTSLTIQCQVDSQVTMMFWYRQQPGQSLTLIATANQGSEATYESGFVIDKFPISRPNLTFSTLTVSNMSPEDSSIYLCSVEQGPVGSTEAFFGQGTRLTVV.